This is a list of T cell receptor beta chains from one sample in a study of radiotherapy plus CTLA-4 blockade in lung cancer. Sequencing was performed with immunoSEQ multiplex PCR; in TCRdb, only in-frame clones are kept and a portion is missing. The data contain roughly 75,000 clones, over 70% of them singletons. Sample: peripheral blood, taken from a patient treated with radiotherapy plus ipilimumab. The source of these receptors is a human donor with non-small cell lung cancer whose response to radiotherapy plus ipilimumab could not be evaluated. Some clones in this sample may be carry-over from other donors' samples. Each CDR3 is given with its conserved first and last residue. The D gene is left open where the match is weak. Expanded clones get a size class; other rows say once, few or many, or leave the size out.

>TRBD1|few|TRBV10-3|TRBJ1-6
TGTGCCATCAGCGGGTCCGGGACAGCTAATTCACCCCTCCACTTT
CAISGSGTANSPLHF
>TRBD1|few|TRBV5-1|TRBJ2-5
TGCGCCAGCAGCTTGTACAGGGGGTATCAAGAGACCCAGTACTTC
CASSLYRGYQETQYF
>-|-|TRBV19|TRBJ2-3
TGTGCCAGTAGTATGACTTCGGGGGGCGAATCGGATACGCAGTATTTT
CASSMTSGGESDTQYF
>TRBD1|-|TRBV5-1|TRBJ2-2
TGCGCCAGCAGCTCCTCGAGACAGGGCCTGAACACCGGGGAGCTGTTTTTT
CASSSSRQGLNTGELFF
>-|-|TRBV5-1|TRBJ1-2
TGCGCCAGCAGCCCAGGGGCGGTCGGCTACACCTTC
CASSPGAVGYTF
>TRBD1|-|TRBV5-6|TRBJ2-3
TGTGCCAGCAGCACCGGGACAGGGGGCGCAGATACGCAGTATTTT
CASSTGTGGADTQYF
>-|-|TRBV27|TRBJ1-2
TGTGCCAGCAGTTTTACAGATTCCTATGGCTACACCTTC
CASSFTDSYGYTF
>TRBD2|few|TRBV6-1|TRBJ2-1
TGTGCCAGCAGTGGACTTAGCGGGGGGGCCCCCAATGAGCAGTTCTTC
CASSGLSGGAPNEQFF
>TRBD2|-|TRBV27|TRBJ2-7
TGTGCCAGCAGCCCTAGCGGAGGGTTCTTCTACGAGCAGTACTTC
CASSPSGGFFYEQYF
>-|-|TRBV7-9|TRBJ1-6
TGTGCCAGCAGCTTAGGGGGGCAGTTCGGTTCACCCCTCCACTTT
CASSLGGQFGSPLHF
>TRBD1|-|TRBV29-1|TRBJ2-2
TGCAGCGGGGGACAGACGAACACCGGGGAGCTGTTTTTT
CSGGQTNTGELFF
>-|-|TRBV18|TRBJ2-5
TGTGCCAGCTCACCTGGCGGGCGGGGCCTACAAGAGACCCAGTACTTC
CASSPGGRGLQETQYF
>TRBD1|few|TRBV19|TRBJ1-1
TGTGCCAGTAACAACAGGGGGTCGGTCACTGAAGCTTTCTTT
CASNNRGSVTEAFF
>-|few|TRBV9|TRBJ2-2
TGTGCCAGCGGGCCGGGGGCCGGGGAGCTGTTTTTT
CASGPGAGELFF
>-|-|TRBV29-1|TRBJ2-7
TGCAGCGCCACAACAGGGTACTCCTACGAGCAGTACTTC
CSATTGYSYEQYF
>-|-|TRBV18|TRBJ1-2
TGTGCCAGCTCAGAAGGGGAAGACTATGGCTACACCTTC
CASSEGEDYGYTF
>-|-|TRBV28|TRBJ2-7
TGTGCCAGCAGTTGGGCCAGCTCCTACGAGCAGTACTTC
CASSWASSYEQYF
>-|-|TRBV2|TRBJ1-1
TGTGCCAGCAGTGGACAGTTGAACACTGAAGCTTTCTTT
CASSGQLNTEAFF
>TRBD1|-|TRBV2|TRBJ1-5
TGTGCCAGCAGTGAACAGGGACAGAGCTTTTATAGCAATCAGCCCCAGCATTTT
CASSEQGQSFYSNQPQHF
>-|once|TRBV5-1|TRBJ2-2
TGCGCCAGCAGCTTGGGGCGAACGACCGGGGTGGAGCTGTTTTTT
CASSLGRTTGVELFF
>TRBD1|-|TRBV7-8|TRBJ2-7
TGTGCCAGCAGCTCCCGGGACAGGACCTACGAGCAGTACTTC
CASSSRDRTYEQYF
>-|-|TRBV19|TRBJ1-5
TGTGCCAGTAGTCACACAGGCCGCAATCAGCCCCAGCATTTT
CASSHTGRNQPQHF
>-|few|TRBV2|TRBJ1-4
TGTGCCAGCAGTCGTCGCGGGGAAAAACTGTTTTTT
CASSRRGEKLFF
>-|-|TRBV5-1|TRBJ1-1
TGCGCCAGCAGCTTGGGACAGATCATGAACACTGAAGCTTTCTTT
CASSLGQIMNTEAFF
>TRBD1|-|TRBV10-3|TRBJ2-3
TGTGCCATCAGAAGGGACAGCTCTAGCACAGATACGCAGTATTTT
CAIRRDSSSTDTQYF
>TRBD2|-|TRBV10-3|TRBJ2-7
TGTGCCATCAGTGAGGGCGGTAGCGGGGGATTCTCCTACGAGCAGTACTTC
CAISEGGSGGFSYEQYF
>TRBD2|once|TRBV4-3|TRBJ2-2
TGCGCCAGCAGCCAATATTGGGGGGGGGCCGGGGAGCTGTTTTTT
CASSQYWGGAGELFF
>-|-|TRBV14|TRBJ1-2
TGTGCCAGCAGCCCCGGCAGGGCGTATGGCTACACCTTC
CASSPGRAYGYTF
>-|once|TRBV9|TRBJ1-2
TGTGCCAGCAGCACCCGACAGGCCTCTAACTATGGCTACACCTTC
CASSTRQASNYGYTF
>-|-|TRBV7-2|TRBJ1-6
TGTGCCAGCAGCTTAACTCCGTCCAGGTATAATTCACCCCTCCACTTT
CASSLTPSRYNSPLHF
>TRBD1|-|TRBV6-5|TRBJ2-7
TGTGCCAGCAGCCCTCCGGGACAGGGAGTCTACGAGCAGTACTTC
CASSPPGQGVYEQYF
>-|-|TRBV6-1|TRBJ2-3
TGTGCCAGCGTCCGCCGGGTCCAAAGCGCAGATACGCAGTATTTT
CASVRRVQSADTQYF
>-|-|TRBV4-3|TRBJ2-4
TGCGCCAGCAGCCAGGCGGGACGCAACATTCAGTACTTC
CASSQAGRNIQYF
>TRBD1|-|TRBV6-1|TRBJ2-7
TGTGCCAGCAGTTTGACAGGGAGTCCCTACGAGCAGTACTTC
CASSLTGSPYEQYF
>-|-|TRBV18|TRBJ2-3
TGTGCCAGCTCACCACTAGGGGATGGCACAGATACGCAGTATTTT
CASSPLGDGTDTQYF
>-|-|TRBV10-2|TRBJ2-1
TGCGCCAGCAGACCGGGAGCCTACAATGAGCAGTTCTTC
CASRPGAYNEQFF
>-|-|TRBV18|TRBJ2-1
TGTGCCAGCTCCCCCAGGAGGGCGAGCGGCAATGAGCAGTTCTTC
CASSPRRASGNEQFF
>-|once|TRBV4-2|TRBJ2-3
TGTGCCAGCAGCCAAGATCCACAAACAGATACGCAGTATTTT
CASSQDPQTDTQYF
>TRBD1|-|TRBV28|TRBJ1-1
TGTGCCAGCAGATTTTCGCGACAGGGGCCCCCTCCTGAAGCTTTCTTT
CASRFSRQGPPPEAFF
>-|-|TRBV9|TRBJ2-3
TGTGCCAGCAGCCTCGGACTACCGCTCACAGATACGCAGTATTTT
CASSLGLPLTDTQYF
>TRBD1|-|TRBV19|TRBJ2-5
TGTGCCAGTAGTATAGTGGGACAGGGGGTCGGAGAGACCCAGTACTTC
CASSIVGQGVGETQYF
>-|-|TRBV5-1|TRBJ1-2
TGCGCCAGCAGCTACGGACAGTCTAACTATGGCTACACCTTC
CASSYGQSNYGYTF
>-|-|TRBV6-5|TRBJ1-1
TGTGCCAGCAGTTATCCCCAGGGGTACGACACTGAAGCTTTCTTT
CASSYPQGYDTEAFF
>-|-|TRBV20-1|TRBJ1-2
TGCAGTGCTGCCCAGGCTGGCTACACCTTC
CSAAQAGYTF
>-|-|TRBV16|TRBJ1-2
TGTGCCAGCAGCCCGGACAGAATCTATGGCTACACCTTC
CASSPDRIYGYTF
>-|-|TRBV7-9|TRBJ1-2
TGTGCCAGCAGCTTAGCGGGCAGTCCCTCGCATGGCTACACCTTC
CASSLAGSPSHGYTF
>TRBD1|once|TRBV7-9|TRBJ1-1
TGTGCCAGCAGCCCCGGGACAGGGGAAACTGAAGCTTTCTTT
CASSPGTGETEAFF
>TRBD2|-|TRBV2|TRBJ2-2
TGTGCCAGCGGAAGTCAGATAGGCGGGGGGATAAACACCGGGGAGCTGTTTTTT
CASGSQIGGGINTGELFF
>TRBD1|-|TRBV4-1|TRBJ1-2
TGCGCCAGCAGCCAAGAGTACAGGGGTGGCTACACCTTC
CASSQEYRGGYTF
>-|-|TRBV7-9|TRBJ2-3
TGTGCCAGCAGCTTAGCGGGGGGGCCGGGTACGCAGTATTTT
CASSLAGGPGTQYF
>TRBD2|-|TRBV28|TRBJ2-1
TGTGCCAGCAGTTTATTAGCTAGCGGGGGGGTTCACAATGAGCAGTTCTTC
CASSLLASGGVHNEQFF
>-|few|TRBV27|TRBJ2-1
TGTGCCAGCAGTTTATGGCAGGGTACCCCTGAGCAGTTCTTC
CASSLWQGTPEQFF